In this sample, the clone carrying this T cell receptor beta chain turned up a few times. Its specificity is not known. TCRdb re-called the 5' RACE reads with MiXCR, one entry per CDR3 protein. In the table there are 450,000 to 600,000 distinct CDR3 sequences, approximately 13% of which are singletons. The data derive from a study of T cells after yellow fever vaccination. At the level of the study: Fractions containing few cells were prepared with SMART-Seq v4 Ultra Low Input.

The V segment lost 2 bases and the J segment 4 bases; nucleotides outside the gene matches: 8. The CDR3 consists of 16 residues. Germline-derived CDR1 and CDR2 are SGHTA and FQGNSA. Study-wide results and caveats: It was a small share of clonotypes that appeared in both CD4 and CD8 compartments.

The source of this sequence is a man aged 25 to 45 who received the YFV17D yellow fever vaccine. Sample: PBMCs, taken on the day of the yellow fever booster vaccination. The rearrangement links TRBV7-2 to TRBJ2-3; TRBD2 matches 8 bases. The CDR3 loop is CASSLTSGGVPDTQYF. For the CDR3, the DNA is TGTGCCAGCAGCTTAACTAGCGGTGGGGTCCCAGATACGCAGTATTTT.